One sample yielded the 14 T cell receptor beta chains listed below, sequenced in a study of blood T cell repertoires in COVID-19. Sequenced by immunoSEQ multiplex PCR; TCRdb stores in-frame clones only, minus some. The repertoire consists of 20,000 or so clones, with 86% occurring once and the leading ten covering roughly 4%. Sequenced sample: peripheral blood. Source of these receptors: a man aged 50 to 59 with active COVID-19.

CDR3: CASSPGQTFYYEQYF. In nucleotides, the CDR3 is TGTGCCAGCAGCCCTGGACAGACGTTTTACTACGAGCAGTACTTC. The chain recombines TRBV5-6 with TRBJ2-7; D possibly corresponds to TRBD1 (6 bases). The CDR3 length is 15 residues. V was cut by 4 bases and J by 3 bases, with 17 bases left in between. Looked up from germline, CDR1 is SGHDT and CDR2 is YYEEEE.

CDR3 residues: CASSSGSYEQYF. The CDR3 DNA reads as TGTGCCAGCAGCTCAGGCTCCTACGAGCAGTACTTC. The chain couples TRBV5-6 to TRBJ2-7, with D unclear. This CDR3 has 12 residues. The V end lost 3 bases, the J end lost 0 bases, and 4 bases lay between the germline ends. In germline, CDR1 is SGHDT, CDR2 YYEEEE.

J is TRBJ1-6 and V is TRBV5-4; D may be TRBD1 (5 bases). The germline CDR1 and CDR2 sequences are SGHNT and YYREEE (reference sequence). V gave up 5 bases and J gave up 7 bases, with 10 bases separating them. The CDR3 sequence is 13 residues long. CDR3 DNA sequence: TGTGCCAGCAGTTCGACAGAGAATTCACCCCTCCACTTT. Translated, it gives CASSSTENSPLHF.

The chain couples TRBV2 to TRBJ1-1; D possibly corresponds to TRBD1 (5 bases). The V and J ends lost 6 bases and 0 bases respectively, with 11 bases between them. This CDR3 contains 14 residues. CDR1 and CDR2 (germline): SNHLY, FYNNEI. CDR3 region: CASSLDILNTEAFF. CDR3 bases: TGTGCCAGCAGCCTGGACATTCTGAACACTGAAGCTTTCTTT.

This clone came up a few times. This chain joins TRBV4-1 and TRBJ1-5; tentatively, D is TRBD1 (5 bases). Looked up from germline, CDR1 is MGHRA and CDR2 is YSYEKL. V gave up 1 base and J gave up 8 bases, with 15 bases separating them. The CDR3 has 15 residues. The CDR3 here is CASSQGGQGREPQHF. The CDR3 DNA reads TGCGCCAGCAGCCAAGGAGGACAAGGGCGTGAGCCCCAGCATTTT.

This clone was detected once. The chain joins TRBV2 to TRBJ2-3; no firm D call. CDR3 length equals 15 residues. Germline CDR1 reads SNHLY; CDR2 reads FYNNEI. Trimming pared 1 base from V and 2 bases from J, leaving 10 bases between. The DNA of the CDR3 is TGTGCCAGCAGTGAAGTGGGCCCCCCCACAGATACGCAGTATTTT. Its translation is CASSEVGPPTDTQYF.

This clone has only one observation. The chain links TRBV30 to TRBJ1-3; TRBD1 is a possible D gene (6 bases). V lost 2 bases and J lost 5, with 7 bases in between. There are 12 residues in the CDR3. Germline CDR1 and CDR2: GTSNPN and SVGIG (reference sequence). The CDR3 loop is CAWSRDRNTIYF. The CDR3 bases are TGTGCCTGGAGTAGGGACAGAAACACCATATATTTT.

The chain joins TRBV19 to TRBJ2-3; weak D call: TRBD2 (6 bases). This CDR3 region has 13 residues. CDR1 and CDR2 from the germline V gene are LNHDA and SQIVND (reference sequence). Deletions cut 8 bases from V and 3 bases from J, with 12 bases between. The CDR3 loop reads CASRTTLTDTQYF. The CDR3 coding sequence is TGTGCCAGTCGGACTACTCTTACAGATACGCAGTATTTT.

In this sample, this clone turned up once. The chain recombines TRBV5-1 with TRBJ2-6; TRBD1 matches 10 bases. With V trimmed by 5 bases and J by 2 bases, 4 bases remained unmatched. The CDR3 is made up of 16 amino acids. The V gene's germline CDR1 is SGHRS and CDR2 YFSETQ. The chain's CDR3 is CASSRDRGPGANVLTF. As DNA, the CDR3 is TGCGCCAGCAGTAGAGACAGGGGGCCTGGGGCCAACGTCCTGACTTTC.

The rearrangement links TRBV27 to TRBJ1-2; 7 positions agree with TRBD1. This CDR3 contains 15 residues. Germline V gene data show CDR1 as MNHEY and CDR2 as SMNVEV (reference sequence). Trimming removed 5 bases from V and 6 bases from J; junction bases left unmatched: 12. CDR3 residues: CASSRKQGPQNGYTF. The CDR3 region has the DNA TGTGCCAGCAGTCGCAAACAGGGGCCCCAAAATGGCTACACCTTC.

J is TRBJ2-7 and V is TRBV6-2 or TRBV6-3; D unclear. Trimming shortened V by 2 bases and J by 7 bases, and 9 bases separated the two germline ends. The V gene's germline CDR1 is MNHEY and CDR2 SVGEGT. CDR3 length equals 12 residues. The CDR3 here is CASSYLVEEQYF. In DNA form, the CDR3 reads TGTGCCAGCAGTTACCTCGTTGAGGAGCAGTACTTC.

This clone showed up just once. The V call is TRBV19, the J call TRBJ1-1, with a weak D call TRBD1 (6 bases). Deletions cut 7 bases from V and 1 base from J, with 13 bases between. Germline V gives CDR1 LNHDA, CDR2 SQIVND (reference sequence). There are 14 residues in the CDR3. CDR3 DNA: TGTGCCAGTACCAGAGGGGGGGGGAACACTGAAGCTTTCTTT. Translated: CASTRGGGNTEAFF.

J is TRBJ1-6 and V is TRBV5-1; TRBD1 might be the D (5 bases). Trimming shortened V by 0 bases and J by 8 bases, and 12 bases separated the two germline ends. CDR1 and CDR2 (germline): SGHRS, YFSETQ. The CDR3 is 15 amino acids. CDR3 sequence reads: CASSLAGGRDSPLHF. In nucleotides, the CDR3 is TGCGCCAGCAGCTTGGCCGGGGGAAGGGATTCACCCCTCCACTTT. Using reference TRBV5-1 and TRBJ1-6 for the parts outside the CDR3, the full variable domain is KAGVTQTPRYLIKTRGQQVTLSCSPISGHRSVSWYQQTPGQGLQFLFEYFSETQRNKGNFPGRFSGRQFSNSRSEMNVSTLELGDSALYLCASSLAGGRDSPLHFGNGTRLTVT.

The gene calls are TRBV7-2 and TRBJ2-1; TRBD2 matches 9 bases. This CDR3 region has 15 residues. Germline CDR1 and CDR2: SGHTA and FQGNSA. The junction had 9 bases not matched to a gene; V was cut back by 8 bases and J by 4 bases. CDR3 in amino acids: CASGPVAGEYNEQFF. CDR3 nucleotide sequence: TGTGCCAGCGGACCCGTAGCGGGGGAATACAATGAGCAGTTCTTC. Full variable domain (rest looked up from reference TRBV7-2 and TRBJ2-1): GAGVSQSPSNKVTEKGKDVELRCDPISGHTALYWYRQSLGQGLEFLIYFQGNSAPDKSGLPSDRFSAERTGGSVSTLTIQRTQQEDSAVYLCASGPVAGEYNEQFFGPGTRLTVL.